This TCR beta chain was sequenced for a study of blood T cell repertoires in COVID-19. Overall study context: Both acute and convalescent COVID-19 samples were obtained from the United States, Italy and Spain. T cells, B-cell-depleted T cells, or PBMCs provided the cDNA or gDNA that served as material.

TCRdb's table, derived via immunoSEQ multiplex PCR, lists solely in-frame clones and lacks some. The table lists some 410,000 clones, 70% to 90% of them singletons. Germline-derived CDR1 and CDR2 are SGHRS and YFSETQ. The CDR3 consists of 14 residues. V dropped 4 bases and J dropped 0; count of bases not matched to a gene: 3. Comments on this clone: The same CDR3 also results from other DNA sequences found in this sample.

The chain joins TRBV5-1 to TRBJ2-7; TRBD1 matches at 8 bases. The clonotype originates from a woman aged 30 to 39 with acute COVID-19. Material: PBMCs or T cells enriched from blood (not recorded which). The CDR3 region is CASSGDRSSYEQYF. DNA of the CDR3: TGCGCCAGCAGCGGGGACAGGAGCTCCTACGAGCAGTACTTC.